One sample yielded the 24 T cell receptor beta chains listed below, sequenced in a study of T-cell memory formation after mild COVID-19. One entry per CDR3 protein results from TCRdb running MiXCR on the 5' RACE reads. The sample has under 550,000 distinct CDR3 sequences, 15% to 20% seen once. What was sequenced was PBMCs or a T cell subset sorted from them (not recorded which). The receptor source for this set is an adult woman who had mild COVID-19 (a few samples of this study predate the infection). Cell type and time point are not known.

This clonotype showed up just a few times. The rearrangement uses TRBV6-5 and TRBJ2-3; 9 positions agree with TRBD1. The CDR3 runs to 19 residues. Germline V CDR1 and CDR2: MNHEY, SVGAGI. J gave up 2 bases and V 7 bases, and 19 bases lay outside the gene matches. CDR3 residues: CASNIVPGQGIGLTDTQYF. CDR3 in DNA: TGTGCCAGCAACATCGTCCCGGGACAGGGAATAGGACTCACAGATACGCAGTATTTT.

The sample holds a few counts of this clonotype. The V and J genes are TRBV10-3 and TRBJ2-5; possibly TRBD2 for D (6 bases). V was trimmed by 2 bases and J by 7 bases, leaving 17 bases between them. Germline V gene lookup returns CDR1 ENHRY and CDR2 SYGVKD. This CDR3 is 15 amino acids long. For the CDR3, the DNA is TGTGCCATCAGTGAGGTCGGGACTCCACCGGGGACCCAGTACTTC. Its protein product is CAISEVGTPPGTQYF.

The chain is built from TRBV9 and TRBJ2-7; D gene ambiguous. Germline V lookup: CDR1 SGDLS, CDR2 YYNGEE. The CDR3 covers 16 residues. Trimming pared 0 bases from V and 2 bases from J, leaving 15 bases between. The CDR3 loop reads CASSVASGPEAYEQYF. As DNA, the CDR3 is TGTGCCAGCAGCGTAGCGTCCGGCCCAGAGGCCTACGAGCAGTACTTC.

This clonotype was seen only a few times. The V and J genes are TRBV10-3 and TRBJ1-5, with D hard to call. This CDR3 has 14 amino acids. V was clipped by 3 bases and J by 3 bases, with 9 bases between them. Germline CDR1 ENHRY, CDR2 SYGVKD. CDR3 DNA sequence: TGTGCCATCAGTGACACCGGGAACAATCAGCCCCAGCATTTT. Translation gives CAISDTGNNQPQHF.

In its sample, this clonotype was seen a few times. V usage is TRBV28 and J usage is TRBJ2-1; 11 positions match TRBD2. Germline V gene lookup returns CDR1 MDHEN and CDR2 SYDVKM. With 5 bases clipped from V and 4 bases from J, the junction kept 7 bases outside the gene matches. The CDR3 is made up of 16 amino acids. CDR3 loop: CASSPAGLADYNEQFF. The CDR3 nucleotides are TGTGCCAGCAGTCCAGCGGGACTAGCGGATTACAATGAGCAGTTCTTC.

This clonotype was seen once. The chain uses TRBV24-1 and TRBJ2-6; no reliable D call. Germline V gene data show CDR1 as KGHDR and CDR2 as SFDVKD. This CDR3 spans 14 amino acids. V was cut by 5 bases and J by 0 bases, with 4 bases left in between. This CDR3 is CATSGLSGANVLTF. As DNA, the CDR3 is TGTGCCACCAGTGGTCTCTCTGGGGCCAACGTCCTGACTTTC.

This clonotype has only a few counts. The chain employs TRBV7-9 and TRBJ1-4, with 12 bases identical to TRBD1. Germline CDR1 is SEHNR and CDR2 is FQNEAQ (reference sequence). The CDR3 runs to 15 residues. The ends lost 5 bases at V and 10 bases at J; junction bases unmatched: 8. The CDR3 sequence: CASSPQGQGAGKLFF. In nucleotides, the CDR3 is TGTGCCAGCAGCCCTCAGGGACAGGGGGCTGGAAAACTGTTTTTT.

This clonotype turned up a few times. V is TRBV6-2 or TRBV6-3 and J is TRBJ2-7, with 10 nucleotides matching TRBD1. Germline trimming cut 5 bases from V and 3 bases from J; bases unmatched to any gene: 7. This CDR3 comprises 15 residues. Germline CDR1 reads MNHEY; CDR2 reads SVGEGT. CDR3 amino acids: CASSRDRGGLYEQYF. Written as DNA, the CDR3 is TGTGCCAGCAGTCGGGACAGGGGAGGCCTCTACGAGCAGTACTTC.

This clonotype was recorded a few times. The rearrangement joins TRBV29-1 to TRBJ2-7, with D perhaps matching TRBD2 (5 bases). Trimming pared 0 bases from V and 4 bases from J, leaving 19 bases between. The CDR3 is 16 amino acids. CDR1 and CDR2 from the germline V gene are SQVTM and ANQGSEA. The CDR3 sequence is CSVEDLGEGDRYEQYF. The DNA of the CDR3 is TGCAGCGTTGAAGATCTTGGAGAGGGCGACCGGTACGAGCAGTACTTC.

The chain recombines TRBV11-2 with TRBJ1-1, with D possibly being TRBD1 (6 bases). This CDR3 contains 14 residues. Per the germline V gene, CDR1 is SGHAT and CDR2 is FQNNGV. V was trimmed by 4 bases and J by 3 bases, leaving 12 bases between them. The CDR3 here is CASSWDKSYTEAFF. CDR3 sequence (DNA): TGTGCCAGCAGCTGGGACAAATCGTACACTGAAGCTTTCTTT.

The chain couples TRBV18 to TRBJ1-1; 9 nucleotides match TRBD1. Germline V lookup: CDR1 KGHSH, CDR2 LQKENI. V lost 2 bases and J lost 4; bases outside the gene matches: 8. The CDR3 is 16 amino acids. The chain's CDR3 is CASSPYTGGEGTEAFF. As DNA, the CDR3 is TGTGCCAGCTCACCATACACAGGGGGCGAGGGCACTGAAGCTTTCTTT.

V is TRBV11-2 and J is TRBJ2-3; possibly TRBD1 or TRBD2 for D (5 bases each). Between the trimmed V and J ends, which lost 1 base and 4 bases, there was a span of 15 bases. This CDR3 spans 16 amino acids. The germline CDR1 and CDR2 sequences are SGHAT and FQNNGV. This CDR3 is CASSLVEGLGPDTQYF. The CDR3, as DNA: TGTGCCAGCAGCTTAGTAGAGGGGCTCGGGCCAGATACGCAGTATTTT.

The V and J genes are TRBV6-5 and TRBJ2-3; D is ambiguous. Per the germline V gene, CDR1 is MNHEY and CDR2 is SVGAGI. The V end was cut by 8 bases, the J end by 0 bases, with 9 bases between. This CDR3 is built from 13 residues. The CDR3 reads CASRLTSTDTQYF. The CDR3 bases are TGTGCCAGCCGGTTGACTAGCACAGATACGCAGTATTTT.

In this sample, this clonotype turned up many times. J is TRBJ2-1 and V is TRBV7-6, with 10 bases that match TRBD2. This CDR3 spans 18 amino acids. The V gene end was trimmed by 0 bases and the J gene end by 0 bases; junction bases not matched to a gene: 5. Looked up from germline, CDR1 is SGHVS and CDR2 is FNYEAQ. The CDR3 spells CASSLASGGPSSYNEQFF. The CDR3 region has the DNA TGTGCCAGCAGCTTAGCTAGCGGGGGGCCGAGCTCCTACAATGAGCAGTTCTTC.

This clonotype has a count of ten or more. The CDR3 here is CASSLGPGTDTQYF. The DNA for the CDR3 is TGCGCCAGCAGCTTGGGTCCGGGCACAGATACGCAGTATTTT. This rearrangement joins TRBV5-1 to TRBJ2-3; D gene unclear. CDR1 and CDR2 from the germline V gene are SGHRS and YFSETQ. The CDR3 is 14 residues long. V was trimmed by 0 bases and J by 1 base, leaving 6 bases between them. The whole variable domain, remainder taken from reference TRBV5-1 and TRBJ2-3, is KAGVTQTPRYLIKTRGQQVTLSCSPISGHRSVSWYQQTPGQGLQFLFEYFSETQRNKGNFPGRFSGRQFSNSRSEMNVSTLELGDSALYLCASSLGPGTDTQYFGPGTRLTVL.

The J gene is TRBJ1-2, the V gene TRBV6-1, with D perhaps TRBD1 (5 bases). In germline, CDR1 is MNHNS, CDR2 SASEGT. The CDR3 loop spans 12 amino acids. Trimming removed 10 bases from V and 8 bases from J, with 17 bases in between. The CDR3 loop is CATHGGVGGYTF. CDR3 in DNA: TGTGCCACCCATGGGGGAGTCGGGGGCTACACCTTC.

CDR3 nucleotide sequence: TGCAGCGTTTTAGCGGGGTCCTACGAGCAGTACTTC. Protein sequence: CSVLAGSYEQYF. J is TRBJ2-7 and V is TRBV29-1; 8 nucleotides match TRBD2. V lost 5 bases, J lost 1 base, and 1 base stayed unmatched. CDR1 and CDR2 (germline): SQVTM, ANQGSEA. The CDR3 sequence is 12 residues long.

This clonotype showed up just a few times. The rearrangement links TRBV7-9 to TRBJ2-5; no reliable D call. Germline-derived CDR1 and CDR2 are SEHNR and FQNEAQ (reference sequence). The CDR3 totals 14 residues. Between the trimmed V and J ends, which lost 1 base and 3 bases, there was a span of 9 bases. The chain's CDR3 is CASSLVDGKETQYF. CDR3 bases: TGTGCCAGCAGCTTAGTCGACGGAAAAGAGACCCAGTACTTC.

There are many counts of this clonotype. The V gene is TRBV4-1, the J gene TRBJ2-7; 12 positions match TRBD2. After removal of 4 bases from V and 0 bases from J, the junction contained 16 bases not matched to a gene. This CDR3 has 20 amino acids. Germline V gene data show CDR1 as MGHRA and CDR2 as YSYEKL. CDR3 nucleotides: TGCGCCAGCAGCCGATTCGCACCGGGACTAGCGGGCCGTAGCTCCTACGAGCAGTACTTC. This codes for CASSRFAPGLAGRSSYEQYF.

This clonotype was observed a handful of times. The chain combines TRBV12-3 or TRBV12-4 with TRBJ2-3; TRBD1 matches at 8 bases. The junction had 12 bases not matched to a gene; V was cut back by 1 base and J by 3 bases. CDR3 length equals 18 residues. The CDR3 sequence: CASSLGRGQAGFTDTQYF. Written as DNA, the CDR3 is TGTGCCAGCAGTTTAGGTAGGGGACAGGCCGGTTTTACAGATACGCAGTATTTT.

This clonotype was seen a handful of times. The V call is TRBV12-3 or TRBV12-4, the J call TRBJ1-5; D is perhaps TRBD1 (5 bases). The V end was cut by 5 bases, the J end by 4 bases, with 9 bases between. The CDR3 consists of 13 residues. In DNA form, the CDR3 reads TGTGCCAGCAGTCCGGGGGAGAATCAGCCCCAGCATTTT. Translated, it gives CASSPGENQPQHF.

This clonotype turned up a few times. V and J are TRBV5-6 and TRBJ1-1; possible D gene TRBD1, 5 bases. The CDR3 extends over 14 amino acids. Germline V CDR1 and CDR2: SGHDT, YYEEEE. Trimming shortened V by 2 bases and J by 0 bases, and 8 bases separated the two germline ends. CDR3 in DNA: TGTGCCAGCAGCTTTCCAGGGATGAACACTGAAGCTTTCTTT. It encodes CASSFPGMNTEAFF.

CDR3 in amino acids: CASSDSPGGSTDTQYF. CDR3 DNA: TGTGCCAGCAGTGATTCCCCGGGGGGGAGCACAGATACGCAGTATTTT. The rearrangement joins TRBV6-4 to TRBJ2-3; 8 nucleotides match TRBD2. This CDR3 has 16 amino acids. CDR1 is MRHNA and CDR2 is SNTAGT in the germline V gene. The V gene end was trimmed by 3 bases and the J gene end by 0 bases; junction bases not matched to a gene: 5.

The rearrangement joins TRBV6-6 to TRBJ1-2; possibly TRBD1 for D (6 bases). The V end lost 7 bases, the J end lost 4 bases, and 16 bases lay between the germline ends. Germline-derived CDR1 and CDR2 are MNHNY and SVGAGI (reference sequence). The length of the CDR3 is 14 residues. CDR3 in DNA: TGTGCCAGCACCCAACAGGGCGACTTCTATGGCTACACCTTC. Protein sequence: CASTQQGDFYGYTF.